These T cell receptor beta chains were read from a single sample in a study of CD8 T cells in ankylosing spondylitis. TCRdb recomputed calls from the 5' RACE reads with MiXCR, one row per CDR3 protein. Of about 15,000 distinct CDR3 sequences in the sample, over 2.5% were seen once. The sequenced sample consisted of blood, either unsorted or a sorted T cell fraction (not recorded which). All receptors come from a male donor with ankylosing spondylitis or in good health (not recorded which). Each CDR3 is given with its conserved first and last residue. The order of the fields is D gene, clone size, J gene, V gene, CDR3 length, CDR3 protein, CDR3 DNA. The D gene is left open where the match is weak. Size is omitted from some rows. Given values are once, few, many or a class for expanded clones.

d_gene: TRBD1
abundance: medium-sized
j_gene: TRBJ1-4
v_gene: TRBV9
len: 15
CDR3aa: CASSSQTGGSEKLFF
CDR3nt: TGTGCCAGCAGCTCCCAGACAGGGGGGAGTGAAAAACTGTTTTTT

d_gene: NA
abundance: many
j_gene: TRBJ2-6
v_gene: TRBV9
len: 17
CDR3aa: CASSHSGPSSGANVLTF
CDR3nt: TGTGCCAGCAGCCACTCAGGGCCTAGCTCTGGGGCCAACGTCCTGACTTTC

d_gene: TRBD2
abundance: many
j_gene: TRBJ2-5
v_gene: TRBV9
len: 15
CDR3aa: CASSVRAGVGETQYF
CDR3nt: TGTGCCAGCAGCGTTCGAGCGGGGGTGGGAGAGACCCAGTACTTC

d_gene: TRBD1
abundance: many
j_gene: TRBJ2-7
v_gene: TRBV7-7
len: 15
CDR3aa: CASSLGRQGTYEQYF
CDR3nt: TGTGCCAGCAGCTTAGGGCGACAGGGAACCTACGAGCAGTACTTC

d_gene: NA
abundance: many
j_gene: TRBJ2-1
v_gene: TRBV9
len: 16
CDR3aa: CASSVLGGVSYNEQFF
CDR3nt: TGTGCCAGCAGCGTACTCGGCGGGGTTTCCTACAATGAGCAGTTCTTC

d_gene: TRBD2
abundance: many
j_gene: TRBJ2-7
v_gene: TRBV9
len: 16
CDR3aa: CASSVALAGGDYEQYF
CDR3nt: TGTGCCAGCAGCGTAGCTTTAGCGGGAGGCGACTACGAGCAGTACTTC

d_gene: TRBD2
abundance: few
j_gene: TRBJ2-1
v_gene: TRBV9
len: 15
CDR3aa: CASSPRTSITDEQFF
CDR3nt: TGTGCCAGCAGCCCTCGGACTAGCATTACGGATGAGCAGTTCTTC

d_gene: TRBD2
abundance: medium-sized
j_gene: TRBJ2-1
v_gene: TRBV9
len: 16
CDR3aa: CASSVGPRTSGNEQFF
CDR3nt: TGTGCCAGCAGCGTAGGACCCCGGACTAGCGGGAATGAGCAGTTCTTC

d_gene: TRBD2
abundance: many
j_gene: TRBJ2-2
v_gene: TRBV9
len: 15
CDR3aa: CASANQRGRTGELFF
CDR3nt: TGTGCCAGCGCCAACCAGCGGGGGAGGACCGGGGAGCTGTTTTTT

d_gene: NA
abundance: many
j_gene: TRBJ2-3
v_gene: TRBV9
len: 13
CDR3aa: CASSVQAGDTQYF
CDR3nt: TGTGCCAGCAGCGTCCAGGCCGGGGATACGCAGTATTTT

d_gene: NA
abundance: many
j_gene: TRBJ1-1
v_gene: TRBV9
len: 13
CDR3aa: CASSASLNTEAFF
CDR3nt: TGTGCCAGCAGCGCATCCCTGAACACTGAAGCTTTCTTT

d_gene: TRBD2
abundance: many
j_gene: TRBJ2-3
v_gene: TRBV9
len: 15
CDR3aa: CASSAGLAGTDTQYF
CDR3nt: TGTGCCAGCAGCGCCGGACTAGCGGGCACAGATACGCAGTATTTT

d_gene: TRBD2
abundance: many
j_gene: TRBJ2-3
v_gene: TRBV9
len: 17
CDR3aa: CASSAPILAGRTDTQYF
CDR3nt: TGTGCCAGCAGCGCCCCAATACTAGCGGGGAGAACAGATACGCAGTATTTT

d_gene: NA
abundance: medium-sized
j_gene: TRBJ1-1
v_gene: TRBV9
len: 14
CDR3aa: CASSPGEWGATAFF
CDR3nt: TGTGCCAGCAGCCCAGGGGAGTGGGGGGCGACAGCTTTCTTT

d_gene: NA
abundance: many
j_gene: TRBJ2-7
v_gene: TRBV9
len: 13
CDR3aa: CASSVGTSYEQYF
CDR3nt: TGTGCCAGCAGCGTAGGGACTTCCTACGAGCAGTACTTC

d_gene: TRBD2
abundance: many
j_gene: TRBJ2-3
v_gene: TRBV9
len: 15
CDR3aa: CASSLRRGDTDTQYF
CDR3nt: TGTGCCAGCAGCCTTCGACGGGGGGACACAGATACGCAGTATTTT

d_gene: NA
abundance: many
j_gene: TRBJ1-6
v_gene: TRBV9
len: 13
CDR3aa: CASSVGGYSPLHF
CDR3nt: TGTGCCAGCAGCGTAGGAGGCTACTCACCCCTCCACTTT

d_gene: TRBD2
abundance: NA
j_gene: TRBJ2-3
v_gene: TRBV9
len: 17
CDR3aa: CASSTGRTSGVTDTQYF
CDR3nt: TGTGCCAGCAGTACCGGGAGGACTAGCGGGGTTACAGATACGCAGTATTTT

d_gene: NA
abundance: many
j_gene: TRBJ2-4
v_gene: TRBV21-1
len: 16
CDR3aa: CASSHKKLGRKNIQYF
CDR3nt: TGTGCCAGCAGCCACAAAAAACTAGGCAGGAAAAACATTCAGTACTTC

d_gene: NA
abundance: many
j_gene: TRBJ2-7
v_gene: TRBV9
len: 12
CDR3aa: CASSVAFGEQYF
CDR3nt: TGTGCCAGCAGCGTAGCTTTCGGGGAGCAGTACTTC

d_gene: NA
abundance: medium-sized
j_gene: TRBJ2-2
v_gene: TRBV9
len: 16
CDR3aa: CASSVGADTNTGELFF
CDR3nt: TGTGCCAGCAGCGTTGGAGCGGATACGAACACCGGGGAGCTGTTTTTT

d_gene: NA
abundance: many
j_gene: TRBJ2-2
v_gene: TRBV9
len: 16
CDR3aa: CASSVVLGGNTGELFF
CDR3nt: TGTGCCAGCAGCGTAGTGCTAGGGGGTAACACCGGGGAGCTGTTTTTT

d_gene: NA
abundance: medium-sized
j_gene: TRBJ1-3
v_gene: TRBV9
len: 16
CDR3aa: CASSVDQGLNGNTIYF
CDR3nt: TGTGCCAGCAGCGTAGATCAGGGGCTGAATGGAAACACCATATATTTT

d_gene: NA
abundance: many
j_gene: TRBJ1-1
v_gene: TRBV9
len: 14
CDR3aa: CASSPRALNTEAFF
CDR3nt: TGTGCCAGCAGCCCAAGGGCTCTGAACACTGAAGCTTTCTTT